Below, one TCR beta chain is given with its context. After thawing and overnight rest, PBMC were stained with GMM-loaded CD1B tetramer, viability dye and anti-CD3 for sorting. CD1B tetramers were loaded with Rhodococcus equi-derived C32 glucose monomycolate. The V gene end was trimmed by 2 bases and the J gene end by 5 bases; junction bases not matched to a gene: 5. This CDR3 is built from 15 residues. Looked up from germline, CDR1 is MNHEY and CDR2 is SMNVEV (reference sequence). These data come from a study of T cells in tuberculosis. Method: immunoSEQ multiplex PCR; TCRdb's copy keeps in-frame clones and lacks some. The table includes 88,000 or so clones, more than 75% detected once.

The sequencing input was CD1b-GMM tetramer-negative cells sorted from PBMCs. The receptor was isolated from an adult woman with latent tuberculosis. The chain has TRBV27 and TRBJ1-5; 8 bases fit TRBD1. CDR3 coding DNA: TGTGCCAGCAGTTTAATAGGACAGGGTTATCAGCCCCAGCATTTT. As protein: CASSLIGQGYQPQHF.